What follows are 12 T cell receptor beta chains derived from one specimen sequenced in a study of OX40 agonist ivuxolimab in advanced cancers. Some clones are missing from TCRdb's copy, which holds only in-frame ones; the method was immunoSEQ multiplex PCR. This sample yields roughly 56,000 clones, of which approximately 85% are seen a single time; roughly 2.7% belongs to the top ten. This specimen consisted of CD4+ or CD8+ T cells sorted from blood, obtained in a trial of the OX40 agonist ivuxolimab. These receptor sequences come from an adult with an advanced solid tumor such as melanoma, head and neck, liver or kidney cancer.

This chain links TRBV7-2 with TRBJ1-6; 9 bases align to TRBD1. CDR3 length: 15 residues. V shed 5 bases, J shed 9 bases, and the junction held 8 bases outside the gene matches. CDR1 and CDR2 (germline): SGHTA, FQGNSA. The chain's CDR3 is CASSPQQGAGSPLHF. The CDR3 DNA reads as TGTGCCAGCAGCCCCCAACAGGGGGCGGGTTCACCCCTCCACTTT.

This clone was detected only once. The genes are TRBV5-1 and TRBJ2-5, with 11 bases lining up with TRBD2. With 4 bases clipped from V and 5 bases from J, the junction kept 7 bases outside the gene matches. CDR3 length: 15 amino acids. The germline V gene encodes CDR1 SGHRS and CDR2 YFSETQ. This chain's CDR3 is CASSRTSGLGETQYF. In DNA, the CDR3 is TGCGCCAGCAGCAGGACTAGCGGGCTGGGGGAGACCCAGTACTTC.

This chain links TRBV6-5 with TRBJ1-2, with 8 bases aligning to TRBD1. The germline V gene has CDR1 MNHEY and CDR2 SVGAGI. The V and J ends lost 6 bases and 0 bases, in that order; junction bases with no gene match: 0. The CDR3 contains 13 residues. The CDR3 DNA follows: TGTGCCAGCAGACAGGGGGCTAACTATGGCTACACCTTC. Translation gives CASRQGANYGYTF.

This rearrangement joins TRBV4-3 to TRBJ1-2, with a tentative D call TRBD1 (6 bases). CDR1 and CDR2 from the germline V gene are LGHNA and YSLEER. V shed 0 bases and J shed 4 bases, with 12 bases lying between them. The CDR3 runs to 15 residues. The CDR3 region has the DNA TGCGCCAGCAGCCAAGATTTTGGAGGGGGCTATGGCTACACCTTC. Translating it yields CASSQDFGGGYGYTF.

The chain uses TRBV6-6 and TRBJ1-3; maybe TRBD1 (5 bases). Germline assignment: CDR1 MNHNY and CDR2 SVGAGI (reference sequence). V was clipped by 5 bases and J by 0 bases, with 14 bases between them. The CDR3 loop spans 16 amino acids. CDR3 residues: CASSPQGPSSGNTIYF. DNA for the CDR3: TGTGCCAGCAGTCCCCAGGGACCGAGCTCTGGAAACACCATATATTTT.

This chain links TRBV2 with TRBJ1-3; D remains ambiguous. Trimming took 4 bases from V and 0 from J, leaving 7 bases between them. Looked up from germline, CDR1 is SNHLY and CDR2 is FYNNEI. The CDR3 extends over 14 amino acids. CDR3 in amino acids: CASSGVVSGNTIYF. The CDR3 nucleotides read TGTGCCAGCAGTGGGGTGGTCTCTGGAAACACCATATATTTT.

The chain joins TRBV9 to TRBJ2-7, with D unclear. The CDR3 spans 15 residues. Germline loops: CDR1 SGDLS, CDR2 YYNGEE. Trimming took 0 bases from V and 0 from J, leaving 10 bases between them. In nucleotides, the CDR3 is TGTGCCAGCAGCGTAGGGGCAACAGCCTCCTACGAGCAGTACTTC. Translated, it gives CASSVGATASYEQYF.

The V call is TRBV19, the J call TRBJ2-5; D is perhaps TRBD1 (6 bases). The V and J ends lost 1 base and 4 bases respectively, with 10 bases between them. This CDR3 region has 14 residues. Germline V gene data show CDR1 as LNHDA and CDR2 as SQIVND (reference sequence). The CDR3 spells CASSIGGLRETQYF. In DNA, the CDR3 is TGTGCCAGTAGTATAGGGGGGCTCCGAGAGACCCAGTACTTC. The variable domain in full, with the rest retrieved from reference TRBV19 and TRBJ2-5, is DGGITQSPKYLFRKEGQNVTLSCEQNLNHDAMYWYRQDPGQGLRLIYYSQIVNDFQKGDIAEGYSVSREKKESFPLTVTSAQKNPTAFYLCASSIGGLRETQYFGPGTRLLVL.

The gene calls are TRBV5-4 and TRBJ1-1; 9 bases align to TRBD1. V lost 4 bases, J lost 0 bases, and 10 bases stayed unmatched. The CDR3 contains 17 residues. Germline lookup yields CDR1 SGHNT and CDR2 YYREEE (reference sequence). CDR3 in DNA: TGTGCCAGCAGCCCGGGACAGGGAGTCCGACTGAACACTGAAGCTTTCTTT. Amino acids: CASSPGQGVRLNTEAFF.

This clone has just one count. This chain connects TRBV7-3 to TRBJ2-1; 11 bases line up with TRBD2. The germline CDR1 and CDR2 sequences are SGHTA and FQGTGA. The CDR3 is 14 residues long. V was clipped by 5 bases and J by 8 bases; unmatched bases: 5. CDR3: CASSNSGGAYEQFF. The CDR3 DNA is TGTGCCAGCAGCAATAGCGGGGGGGCATATGAGCAGTTCTTC.

The gene calls are TRBV4-2 and TRBJ1-1; no clear D. From germline, CDR1 is LGHNA and CDR2 YNFKEQ. The V end lost 1 base, the J end lost 0 bases, and 12 bases lay between the germline ends. This CDR3 has 16 amino acids. The CDR3 protein is CASSQVDANMNTEAFF. The CDR3 DNA follows: TGTGCCAGCAGCCAAGTTGACGCGAACATGAACACTGAAGCTTTCTTT.

The rearrangement joins TRBV2 to TRBJ1-4; 11 bases match TRBD1. This CDR3 spans 15 amino acids. Germline V gives CDR1 SNHLY, CDR2 FYNNEI. The V gene end was trimmed by 6 bases and the J gene end by 7 bases; junction bases not matched to a gene: 7. The CDR3 region has the DNA TGTGCCAGCAGACAGGGGACAGGGGGGCGTGAAAAACTGTTTTTT. Amino acid sequence: CASRQGTGGREKLFF.